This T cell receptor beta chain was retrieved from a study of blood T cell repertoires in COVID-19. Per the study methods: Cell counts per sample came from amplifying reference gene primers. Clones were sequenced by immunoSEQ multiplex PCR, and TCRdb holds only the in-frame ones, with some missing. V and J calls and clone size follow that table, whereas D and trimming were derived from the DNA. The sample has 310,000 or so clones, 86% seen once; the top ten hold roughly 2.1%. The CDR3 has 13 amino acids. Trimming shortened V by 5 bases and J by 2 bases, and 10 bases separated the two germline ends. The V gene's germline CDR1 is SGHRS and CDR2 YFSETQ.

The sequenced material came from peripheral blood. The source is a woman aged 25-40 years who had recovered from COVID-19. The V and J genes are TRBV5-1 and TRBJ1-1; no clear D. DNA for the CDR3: TGCGCCAGCAGAGTACAGAGCAACACTGAAGCTTTCTTT. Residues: CASRVQSNTEAFF.